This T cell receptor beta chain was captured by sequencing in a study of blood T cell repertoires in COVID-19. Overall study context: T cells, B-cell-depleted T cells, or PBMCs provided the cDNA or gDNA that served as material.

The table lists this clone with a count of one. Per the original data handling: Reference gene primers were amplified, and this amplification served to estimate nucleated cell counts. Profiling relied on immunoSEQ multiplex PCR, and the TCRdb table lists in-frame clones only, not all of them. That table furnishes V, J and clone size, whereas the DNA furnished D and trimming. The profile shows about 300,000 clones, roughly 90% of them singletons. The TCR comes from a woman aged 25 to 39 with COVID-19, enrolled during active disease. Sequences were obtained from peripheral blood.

CDR3 DNA: TGTGCCAGCAGTATTGACACCAATGAGCAGTTCTTC. Translated: CASSIDTNEQFF. V usage is TRBV6-2 or TRBV6-3 and J usage is TRBJ2-1; D is unresolved. Germline V gene sequence: CDR1 MNHEY, CDR2 SVGEGT. V was cut by 5 bases and J by 6 bases, with 8 bases left in between. The length of the CDR3 is 12 residues.